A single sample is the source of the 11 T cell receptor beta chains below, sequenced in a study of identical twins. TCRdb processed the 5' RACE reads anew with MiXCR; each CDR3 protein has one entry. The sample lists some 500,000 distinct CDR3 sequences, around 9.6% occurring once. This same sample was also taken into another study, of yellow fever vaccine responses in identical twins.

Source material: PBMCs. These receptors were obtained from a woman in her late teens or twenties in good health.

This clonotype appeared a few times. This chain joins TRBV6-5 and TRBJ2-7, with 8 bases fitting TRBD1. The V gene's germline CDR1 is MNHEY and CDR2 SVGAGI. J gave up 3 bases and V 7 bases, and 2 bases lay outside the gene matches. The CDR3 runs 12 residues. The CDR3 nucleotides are TGTGCCAGCAAACAGGGGGACTACGAGCAGTACTTC. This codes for CASKQGDYEQYF.

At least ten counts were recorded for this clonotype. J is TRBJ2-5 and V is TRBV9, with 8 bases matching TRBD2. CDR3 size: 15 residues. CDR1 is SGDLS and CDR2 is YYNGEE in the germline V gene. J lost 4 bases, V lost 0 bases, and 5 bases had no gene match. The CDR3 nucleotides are TGTGCCAGCAGCGTAGCGGGGGGGCGTACAGAGACCCAGTACTTC. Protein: CASSVAGGRTETQYF. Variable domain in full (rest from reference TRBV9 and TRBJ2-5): DSGVTQTPKHLITATGQRVTLRCSPRSGDLSVYWYQQSLDQGLQFLIQYYNGEERAKGNILERFSAQQFPDLHSELNLSSLELGDSALYFCASSVAGGRTETQYFGPGTRLLVL.

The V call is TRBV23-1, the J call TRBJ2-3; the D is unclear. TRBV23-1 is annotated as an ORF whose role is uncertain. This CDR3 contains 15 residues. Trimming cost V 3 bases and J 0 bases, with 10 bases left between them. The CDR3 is CASSQTGPSTDTQYF. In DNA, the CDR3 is TGCGCCAGCAGTCAGACGGGCCCTAGCACAGATACGCAGTATTTT.

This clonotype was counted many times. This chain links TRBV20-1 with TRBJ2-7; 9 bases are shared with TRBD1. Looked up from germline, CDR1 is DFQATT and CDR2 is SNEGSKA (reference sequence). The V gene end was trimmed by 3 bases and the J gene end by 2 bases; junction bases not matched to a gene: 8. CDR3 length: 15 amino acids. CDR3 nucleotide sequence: TGCAGTGCTAGGAACCGGCGACAGGGGGCCTACGAGCAGTACTTC. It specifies CSARNRRQGAYEQYF.

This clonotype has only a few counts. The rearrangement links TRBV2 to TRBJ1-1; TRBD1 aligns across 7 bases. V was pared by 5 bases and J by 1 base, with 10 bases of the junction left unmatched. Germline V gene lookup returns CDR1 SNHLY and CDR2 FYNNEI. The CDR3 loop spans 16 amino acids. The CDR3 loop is CASSNNPDRQNTEAFF. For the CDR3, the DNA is TGTGCCAGCAGTAACAACCCGGACAGGCAGAACACTGAAGCTTTCTTT.

CDR3 amino acids: CASSLGLASDTQYF. The CDR3 nucleotides are TGTGCCAGCAGCTTAGGACTAGCTTCAGATACGCAGTATTTT. The chain recombines TRBV7-9 with TRBJ2-3; TRBD2 matches at 7 bases. The V gene's germline CDR1 is SEHNR and CDR2 FQNEAQ (reference sequence). V trimming: 1 base; J trimming: 4 bases; junction bases outside the gene matches: 2. The CDR3 spans 14 residues.

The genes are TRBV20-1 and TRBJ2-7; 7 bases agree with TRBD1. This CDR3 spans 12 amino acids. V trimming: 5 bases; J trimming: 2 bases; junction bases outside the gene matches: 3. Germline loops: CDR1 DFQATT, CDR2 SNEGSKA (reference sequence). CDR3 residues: CSAQDRAYEQYF. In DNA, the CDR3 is TGCAGTGCTCAAGACAGGGCCTACGAGCAGTACTTC.

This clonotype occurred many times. This chain's CDR3 is CASSSPTKGSPLHF. CDR3 DNA: TGTGCCAGCAGTTCACCCACTAAGGGTTCACCCCTCCACTTT. This chain connects TRBV12-3 or TRBV12-4 to TRBJ1-6, with D hard to call. The CDR3 consists of 14 residues. V gave up 4 bases and J gave up 9 bases, with 13 bases separating them.

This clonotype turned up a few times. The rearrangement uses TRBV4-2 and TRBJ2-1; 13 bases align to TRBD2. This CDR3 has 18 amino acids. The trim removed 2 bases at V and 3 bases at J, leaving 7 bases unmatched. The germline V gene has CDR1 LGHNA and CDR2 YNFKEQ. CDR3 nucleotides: TGTGCCAGCAGCCAAATGACCGGGACTAGCGGGAACTACAATGAGCAGTTCTTC. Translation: CASSQMTGTSGNYNEQFF.

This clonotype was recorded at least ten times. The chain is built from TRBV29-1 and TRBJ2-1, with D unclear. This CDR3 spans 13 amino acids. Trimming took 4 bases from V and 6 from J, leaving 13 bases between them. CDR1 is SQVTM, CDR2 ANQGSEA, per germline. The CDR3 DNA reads TGCAGCGTTGGGATACGATTTAGCAATGAGCAGTTCTTC. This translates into CSVGIRFSNEQFF.

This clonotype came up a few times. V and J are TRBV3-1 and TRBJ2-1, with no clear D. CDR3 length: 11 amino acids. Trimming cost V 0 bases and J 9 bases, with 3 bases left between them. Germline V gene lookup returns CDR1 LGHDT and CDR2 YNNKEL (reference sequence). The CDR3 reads CASSQDAEQFF. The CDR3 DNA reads TGTGCCAGCAGCCAAGATGCTGAGCAGTTCTTC.